Listed below are T cell receptor beta chains from one sample, sequenced in a study of cytomegalovirus exposure and HLA in healthy donors. Sequencing used immunoSEQ multiplex PCR; TCRdb keeps in-frame clones, though not all of them. The table has roughly 140,000 clones, about 80% seen once; the top ten hold 5% to 7.5%. Sequenced sample: PBMCs. The receptors here all came from a woman aged 50 to 60 in good health and CMV-seropositive. CDR3s include the opening cysteine and the closing phenylalanine or tryptophan. The D gene is left open where the match is weak. A row's size may be missing; if present it is once, few, many or a size class.

NA	TRBJ2-3	few	15	TRBV7-2	CASSPGTPSTDTQYF	TGTGCCAGCAGCCCGGGGACACCTAGCACAGATACGCAGTATTTT
TRBD2	TRBJ2-1	NA	16	TRBV9	CASSGRLAGANNEQFF	TGTGCCAGCAGCGGAAGACTAGCGGGGGCCAACAATGAGCAGTTCTTC
NA	TRBJ1-1	NA	13	TRBV5-1	CASSLDLGQRTFF	TGCGCCAGCAGCTTGGATCTAGGACAAAGGACTTTCTTT
NA	TRBJ2-7	NA	14	TRBV6-5	CASSRGSSSYEQYF	TGTGCCAGCAGCCGAGGTTCGAGTTCCTACGAGCAGTACTTC
TRBD1	TRBJ1-3	NA	17	TRBV4-2	CASSQGGQGGTGNTIYF	TGTGCCAGCAGCCAAGGTGGACAGGGAGGAACTGGAAACACCATATATTTT
NA	TRBJ1-1	NA	13	TRBV27	CASSPYLNTEAFF	TGTGCCAGCAGTCCCTACTTAAACACTGAAGCTTTCTTT
TRBD1	TRBJ1-2	NA	16	TRBV5-4	CASSSWNGQVNYGYTF	TGTGCCAGCAGCTCGTGGAACGGACAGGTTAACTATGGCTACACCTTC
NA	TRBJ2-3	NA	17	TRBV4-2	CASSQGEAPADTDTQYF	TGTGCCAGCAGCCAAGGGGAGGCACCGGCGGACACAGATACGCAGTATTTT
TRBD1	TRBJ2-7	few	13	TRBV6-1	CASGDSFPIEQYF	TGTGCCAGCGGGGACAGTTTTCCTATTGAGCAGTACTTC
TRBD2	TRBJ2-7	NA	15	TRBV6-5	CASRTSGGSSYEQYF	TGTGCCAGCAGAACTAGCGGGGGGAGCTCCTACGAGCAGTACTTC
TRBD1	TRBJ1-2	NA	14	TRBV29-1	CSVGVDRGLNGYTF	TGCAGCGTTGGGGTGGACAGGGGGCTCAATGGCTACACCTTC
TRBD1	TRBJ2-5	NA	14	TRBV2	CASSGQGPQETQYF	TGTGCCAGCAGCGGACAGGGGCCCCAAGAGACCCAGTACTTC
TRBD1	TRBJ1-2	NA	16	TRBV5-5	CASSPTGARAADGYTF	TGTGCCAGCAGCCCGACAGGGGCCAGGGCGGCTGATGGCTACACCTTC
NA	TRBJ1-1	NA	12	TRBV10-3	CAVVGSGTEAFF	TGTGCCGTGGTTGGGTCGGGCACTGAAGCTTTCTTT
TRBD1	TRBJ2-5	NA	15	TRBV19	CASSPRQGAGETQYF	TGTGCCAGTAGTCCCCGACAGGGGGCCGGGGAGACCCAGTACTTC
NA	TRBJ2-1	once	13	TRBV14	CASSQDLRNEQFF	TGTGCCAGCAGCCAAGATCTGCGGAATGAGCAGTTCTTC
NA	TRBJ2-3	NA	11	TRBV29-1	CSVDQTDTQYF	TGCAGCGTTGACCAGACAGATACGCAGTATTTT
NA	TRBJ2-1	once	12	TRBV7-8	CASSLRTNEQFF	TGTGCCAGCAGCCTACGGACTAACGAGCAGTTCTTC
NA	TRBJ1-6	NA	15	TRBV11-1	CASSAGLRGDSPLHF	TGTGCCAGCAGCGCGGGACTTAGAGGGGATTCACCCCTCCACTTT
NA	TRBJ1-1	NA	12	TRBV5-1	CASGRENTEAFF	TGCGCCAGCGGCCGGGAAAACACTGAAGCTTTCTTT
NA	TRBJ2-7	NA	14	TRBV29-1	CSVGSGVRSYEQYF	TGCAGCGTTGGGTCCGGGGTAAGGAGCTACGAGCAGTACTTC
TRBD2	TRBJ2-1	NA	13	TRBV15	CATSRDRAGKQFF	TGTGCCACCAGCAGAGATCGAGCGGGGAAGCAGTTCTTC
TRBD2	TRBJ2-7	NA	14	TRBV2	CASSESGGIYEQYF	TGTGCCAGCAGTGAAAGCGGGGGTATCTACGAGCAGTACTTC
TRBD1	TRBJ1-5	NA	15	TRBV5-6	CASSLAGGGNQPQHF	TGTGCCAGCAGCTTGGCAGGGGGCGGCAATCAGCCCCAGCATTTT
NA	TRBJ1-5	NA	15	TRBV29-1	CSVEVAGGSNQPQHF	TGCAGCGTTGAAGTGGCGGGGGGAAGCAATCAGCCCCAGCATTTT
NA	TRBJ2-2	NA	14	TRBV25-1	CASSPTDFTGELFF	TGTGCCAGCAGTCCGACAGACTTCACCGGGGAGCTGTTTTTT
NA	TRBJ2-7	NA	15	TRBV6-5	CASSYSRQKSTEQYF	TGTGCCAGCAGTTACTCTCGACAGAAATCTACGGAGCAGTACTTC
NA	TRBJ2-2	NA	15	TRBV29-1	CSIKAGTKNTGELFF	TGCAGCATAAAGGCCGGGACAAAGAACACCGGGGAGCTGTTTTTT
TRBD2	TRBJ2-2	NA	17	TRBV5-6	CASSLVLAGALDGELFF	TGTGCCAGCAGCTTGGTGCTAGCGGGGGCCCTGGACGGGGAGCTGTTTTTT
TRBD2	TRBJ2-7	NA	14	TRBV5-1	CASNPSGGNYEQYF	TGCGCCAGTAACCCTAGCGGGGGTAACTACGAGCAGTACTTC
NA	TRBJ2-3	once	15	TRBV6-5	CASSYRAGSTDTQYF	TGTGCCAGCAGTTACAGGGCAGGGAGCACAGATACGCAGTATTTT
NA	TRBJ2-5	NA	13	TRBV21-1	CASSSVARETQYF	TGTGCCAGCAGTAGTGTGGCGCGGGAGACCCAGTACTTC
NA	TRBJ1-1	NA	14	TRBV5-1	CASSLVPENTEAFF	TGCGCCAGCAGCTTGGTACCAGAGAACACTGAAGCTTTCTTT
TRBD1	TRBJ1-3	NA	15	TRBV5-6	CASSPDRGLSDTIYF	TGTGCCAGCAGCCCCGACAGGGGGCTGTCGGACACCATATATTTT
NA	TRBJ2-6	NA	15	TRBV7-9	CASRRNSSGANVLTF	TGTGCCAGCAGGCGCAATTCCTCTGGGGCCAACGTCCTGACTTTC
NA	TRBJ1-2	NA	14	TRBV9	CASSVTGEGYGYTF	TGTGCCAGCAGCGTTACCGGGGAGGGCTATGGCTACACCTTC
TRBD1	TRBJ1-1	NA	11	TRBV20-1	CSANRGAEAFF	TGCAGTGCTAACAGGGGGGCTGAAGCTTTCTTT
TRBD2	TRBJ2-7	once	15	TRBV6-1	CASFEKAGATYEQYF	TGTGCCAGTTTCGAGAAAGCGGGGGCCACCTACGAGCAGTACTTC
NA	TRBJ2-7	NA	13	TRBV7-8	CASSLRQGGEQYF	TGTGCCAGCAGCTTACGGCAGGGTGGCGAGCAGTACTTC
TRBD2	TRBJ2-3	NA	16	TRBV9	CASSVGTGGLTDTQYF	TGTGCCAGCAGCGTAGGTACGGGGGGGCTAACAGATACGCAGTATTTT
NA	TRBJ1-5	NA	13	TRBV11-2	CASSPGDNQPQHF	TGTGCCAGCTCTCCAGGGGACAATCAGCCCCAGCATTTT
NA	TRBJ2-7	NA	15	TRBV5-4	CASSLSSLSSYEQYF	TGTGCCAGCAGCTTGAGTAGCCTGAGCTCCTACGAGCAGTACTTC
NA	TRBJ1-5	NA	13	TRBV7-9	CSSSSGFNQPQHF	TGTTCCAGCAGCTCCGGGTTTAATCAGCCCCAGCATTTT
NA	TRBJ2-3	NA	11	TRBV20-1	CSARATNTQYF	TGCAGTGCTAGAGCTACTAATACGCAGTATTTT
NA	TRBJ1-3	NA	15	TRBV11-1	CASSLSRAFGNTIYF	TGTGCCAGCAGCTTATCCCGCGCCTTTGGAAACACCATATATTTT
NA	TRBJ2-7	NA	13	TRBV6-5	CASSYAETYEQYF	TGTGCCAGCAGTTACGCAGAAACCTACGAGCAGTACTTC
NA	TRBJ1-2	NA	13	TRBV9	CASSRDQSGGYTF	TGTGCCAGCAGTAGAGACCAATCGGGGGGCTACACCTTC
NA	TRBJ2-5	NA	13	TRBV4-3	CASSQEARETQYF	TGCGCCAGCAGCCAAGAAGCTAGGGAGACCCAGTACTTC
NA	TRBJ1-5	few	13	TRBV7-2	CASSVRSNQPQHF	TGTGCCAGCAGCGTCCGTAGCAATCAGCCCCAGCATTTT
NA	TRBJ2-7	NA	14	TRBV9	CASSVGGGGYEQYF	TGTGCCAGCAGCGTAGGGGGAGGCGGTTACGAGCAGTACTTC
NA	TRBJ2-2	once	14	TRBV29-1	CSVEKHQNTGELFF	TGCAGCGTTGAAAAACACCAGAACACCGGGGAGCTGTTTTTT